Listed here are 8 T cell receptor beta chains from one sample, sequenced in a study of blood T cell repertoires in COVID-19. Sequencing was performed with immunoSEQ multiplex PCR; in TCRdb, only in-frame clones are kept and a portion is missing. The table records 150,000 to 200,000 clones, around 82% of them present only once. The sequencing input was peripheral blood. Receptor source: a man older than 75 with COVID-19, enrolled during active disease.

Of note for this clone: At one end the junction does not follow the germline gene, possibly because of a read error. The CDR3 DNA sequence: TGTGCTAGTGGTTTGAGCGGGGCTACAGGTCGTCACTTC. It translates to CASGLSGATGRHF. This sequence joins TRBV12-5 and TRBJ2-5; 7 nucleotides agree with TRBD2. Looked up from germline, CDR1 is LGHNT and CDR2 is FRNRAP. The CDR3 has 13 residues. The whole variable domain, filled in from reference TRBV12-5 and TRBJ2-5, reads DARVTQTPRHKVTEMGQEVTMRCQPILGHNTVFWYRQTMMQGLELLAYFRNRAPLDDSGMPKDRFSAEMPDATLATLKIQPSEPRDSAVYFCASGLSGATGRHFGPGTRLLVL.

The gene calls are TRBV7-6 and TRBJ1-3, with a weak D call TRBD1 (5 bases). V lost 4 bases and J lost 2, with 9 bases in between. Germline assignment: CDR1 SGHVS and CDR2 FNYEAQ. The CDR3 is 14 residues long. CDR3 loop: CASSSTVPGNTIYF. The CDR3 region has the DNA TGTGCCAGCAGCTCGACAGTTCCTGGAAACACCATATATTTT.

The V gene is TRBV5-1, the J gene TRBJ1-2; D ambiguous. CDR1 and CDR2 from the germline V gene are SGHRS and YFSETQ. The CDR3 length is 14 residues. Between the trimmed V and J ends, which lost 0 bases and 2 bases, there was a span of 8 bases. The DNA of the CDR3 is TGCGCCAGCAGCTTGGCCACACAAAACTATGGCTACACCTTC. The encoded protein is CASSLATQNYGYTF.

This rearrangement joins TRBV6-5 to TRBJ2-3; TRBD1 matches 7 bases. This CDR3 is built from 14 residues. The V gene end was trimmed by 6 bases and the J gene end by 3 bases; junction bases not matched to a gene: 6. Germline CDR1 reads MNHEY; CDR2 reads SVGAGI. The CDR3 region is CASSSRQGTDTQYF. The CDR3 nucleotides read TGTGCCAGCAGCTCTAGACAGGGTACAGATACGCAGTATTTT.

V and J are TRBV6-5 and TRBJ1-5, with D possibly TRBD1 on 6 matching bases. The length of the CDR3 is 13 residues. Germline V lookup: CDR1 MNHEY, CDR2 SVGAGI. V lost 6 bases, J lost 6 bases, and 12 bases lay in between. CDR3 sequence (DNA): TGTGCCAGCAGATTATTACAGGGTCAGCCCCAGCATTTT. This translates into CASRLLQGQPQHF.

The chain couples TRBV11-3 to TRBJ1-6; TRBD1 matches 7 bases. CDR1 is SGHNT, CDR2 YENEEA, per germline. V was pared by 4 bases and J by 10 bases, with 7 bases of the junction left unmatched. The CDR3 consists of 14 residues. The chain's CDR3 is CASSSQGTGSPLHF. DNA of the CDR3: TGTGCCAGCAGCTCACAGGGGACGGGGTCACCCCTCCACTTT.

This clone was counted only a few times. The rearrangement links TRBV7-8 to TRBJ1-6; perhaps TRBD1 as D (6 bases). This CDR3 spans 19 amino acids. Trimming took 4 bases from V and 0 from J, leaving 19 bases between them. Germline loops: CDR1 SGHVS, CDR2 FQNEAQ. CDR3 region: CASSSSGGQRSSYNSPLHF. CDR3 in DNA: TGTGCCAGCAGCTCTAGCGGAGGACAGAGAAGCTCCTATAATTCACCCCTCCACTTT.

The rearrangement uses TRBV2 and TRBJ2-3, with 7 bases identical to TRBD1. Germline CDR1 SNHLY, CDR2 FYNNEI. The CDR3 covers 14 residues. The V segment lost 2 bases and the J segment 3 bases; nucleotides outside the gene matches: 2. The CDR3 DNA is TGTGCCAGCAGTGAAAGACAGGGTACAGATACGCAGTATTTT. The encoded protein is CASSERQGTDTQYF.